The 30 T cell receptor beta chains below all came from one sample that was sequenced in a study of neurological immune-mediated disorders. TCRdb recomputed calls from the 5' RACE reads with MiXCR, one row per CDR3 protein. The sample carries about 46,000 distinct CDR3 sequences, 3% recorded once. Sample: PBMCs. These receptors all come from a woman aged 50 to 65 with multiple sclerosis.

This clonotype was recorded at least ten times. CDR3 DNA sequence: TGTGCCACCAGTGAAGATAGCGGGAGGGGGCTCGATACGCAGTATTTT. Protein sequence: CATSEDSGRGLDTQYF. The chain is built from TRBV24-1 and TRBJ2-3, with 11 bases fitting TRBD2. Unmatched junction bases numbered 8, after V lost 4 bases and J lost 6 bases. This CDR3 has 16 residues. Germline CDR1 is KGHDR and CDR2 is SFDVKD.

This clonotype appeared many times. CDR3 in amino acids: CSARIQGAYEQYF. The DNA for the CDR3 is TGCAGTGCTAGAATACAGGGGGCCTACGAGCAGTACTTC. V and J are TRBV20-1 and TRBJ2-7; 8 positions match TRBD1. Germline V CDR1 and CDR2: DFQATT, SNEGSKA (reference sequence). Unmatched junction bases numbered 2, after V lost 2 bases and J lost 2 bases. This CDR3 spans 13 amino acids.

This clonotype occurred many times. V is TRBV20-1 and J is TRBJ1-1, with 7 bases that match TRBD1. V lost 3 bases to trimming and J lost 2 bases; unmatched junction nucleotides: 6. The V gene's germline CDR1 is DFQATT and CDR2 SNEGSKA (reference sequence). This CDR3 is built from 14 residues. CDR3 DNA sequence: TGCAGTGCTAGGGTAGGGACAGCCAACACTGAAGCTTTCTTT. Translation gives CSARVGTANTEAFF.

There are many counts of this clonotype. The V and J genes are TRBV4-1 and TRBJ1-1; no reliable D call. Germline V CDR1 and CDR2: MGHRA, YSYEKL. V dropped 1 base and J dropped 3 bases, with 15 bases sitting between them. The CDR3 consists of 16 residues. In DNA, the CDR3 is TGCGCCAGCAGCCAAGCGAGTGGGATATGGGACACTGAAGCTTTCTTT. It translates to CASSQASGIWDTEAFF.

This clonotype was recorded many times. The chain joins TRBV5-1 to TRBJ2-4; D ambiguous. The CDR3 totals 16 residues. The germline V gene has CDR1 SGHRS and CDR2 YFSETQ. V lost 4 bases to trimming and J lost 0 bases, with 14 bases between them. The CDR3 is CASSGDAELAKNIQYF. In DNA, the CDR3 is TGCGCCAGCAGCGGGGATGCGGAGCTAGCCAAAAACATTCAGTACTTC.

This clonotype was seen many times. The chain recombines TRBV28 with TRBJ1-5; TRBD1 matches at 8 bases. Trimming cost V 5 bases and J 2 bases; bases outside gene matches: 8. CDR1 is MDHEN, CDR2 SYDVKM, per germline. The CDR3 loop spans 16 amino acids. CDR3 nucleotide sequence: TGTGCCAGCAGTACGGACAGGGATTATGGCAATCAGCCCCAGCATTTT. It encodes CASSTDRDYGNQPQHF.

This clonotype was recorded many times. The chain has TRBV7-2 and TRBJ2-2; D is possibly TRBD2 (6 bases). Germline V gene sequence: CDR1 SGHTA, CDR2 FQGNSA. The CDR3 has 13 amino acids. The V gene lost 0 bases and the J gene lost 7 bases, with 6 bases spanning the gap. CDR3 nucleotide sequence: TGTGCCAGCAGCTTAGCGCGGGGCGGGGAGCTGTTTTTT. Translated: CASSLARGGELFF.

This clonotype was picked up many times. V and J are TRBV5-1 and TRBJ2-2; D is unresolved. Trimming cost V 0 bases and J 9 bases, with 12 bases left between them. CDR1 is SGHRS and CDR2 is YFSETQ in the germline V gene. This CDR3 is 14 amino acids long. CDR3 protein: CASSLESNGRELFF. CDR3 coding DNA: TGCGCCAGCAGCTTGGAGTCTAACGGCCGGGAGCTGTTTTTT. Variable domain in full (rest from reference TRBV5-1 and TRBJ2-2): KAGVTQTPRYLIKTRGQQVTLSCSPISGHRSVSWYQQTPGQGLQFLFEYFSETQRNKGNFPGRFSGRQFSNSRSEMNVSTLELGDSALYLCASSLESNGRELFFGEGSRLTVL.

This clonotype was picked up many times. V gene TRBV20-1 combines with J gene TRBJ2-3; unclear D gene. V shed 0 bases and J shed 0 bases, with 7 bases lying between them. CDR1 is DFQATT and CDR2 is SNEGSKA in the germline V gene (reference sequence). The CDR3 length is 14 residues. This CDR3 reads CSARDAGSTDTQYF. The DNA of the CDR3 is TGCAGTGCTAGAGATGCCGGCAGCACAGATACGCAGTATTTT.

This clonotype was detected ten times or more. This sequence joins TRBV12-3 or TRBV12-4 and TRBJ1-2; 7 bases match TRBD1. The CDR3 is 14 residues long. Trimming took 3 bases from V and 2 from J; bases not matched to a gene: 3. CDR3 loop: CASSFGTVNYGYTF. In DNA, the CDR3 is TGTGCCAGCAGTTTTGGGACAGTAAACTATGGCTACACCTTC.

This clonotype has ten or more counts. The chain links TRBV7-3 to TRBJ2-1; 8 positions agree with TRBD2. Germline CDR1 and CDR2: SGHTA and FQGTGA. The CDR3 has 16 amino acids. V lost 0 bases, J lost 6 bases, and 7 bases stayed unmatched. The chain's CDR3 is CASSLTLSSGTNEQFF. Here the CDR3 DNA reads TGTGCCAGCAGCTTAACGTTAAGTAGCGGGACCAATGAGCAGTTCTTC.

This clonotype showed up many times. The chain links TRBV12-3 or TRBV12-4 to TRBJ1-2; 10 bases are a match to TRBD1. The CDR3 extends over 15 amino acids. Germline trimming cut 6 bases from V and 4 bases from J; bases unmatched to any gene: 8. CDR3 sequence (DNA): TGTGCCAGCAGATCAAACTGGGACAGGGGCTATGGCTACACCTTC. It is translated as CASRSNWDRGYGYTF.

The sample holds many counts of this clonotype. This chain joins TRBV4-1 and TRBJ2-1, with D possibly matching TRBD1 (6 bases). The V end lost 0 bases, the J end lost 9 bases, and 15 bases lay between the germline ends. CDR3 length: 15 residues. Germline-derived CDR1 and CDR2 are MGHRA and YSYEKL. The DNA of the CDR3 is TGCGCCAGCAGCCAAGAGGCAGGGGTTTGGGGTGAGCAGTTCTTC. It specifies CASSQEAGVWGEQFF.

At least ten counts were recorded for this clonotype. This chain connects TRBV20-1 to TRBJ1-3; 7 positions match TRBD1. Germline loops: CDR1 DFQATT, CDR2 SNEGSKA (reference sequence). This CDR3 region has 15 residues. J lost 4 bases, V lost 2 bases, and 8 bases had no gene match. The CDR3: CSARFPTGQGNTIYF. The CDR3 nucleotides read TGCAGTGCTAGATTTCCGACAGGGCAAGGAAACACCATATATTTT.

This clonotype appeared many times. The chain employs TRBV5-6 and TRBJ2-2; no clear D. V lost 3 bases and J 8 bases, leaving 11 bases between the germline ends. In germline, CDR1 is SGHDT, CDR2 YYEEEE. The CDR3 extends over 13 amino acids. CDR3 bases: TGTGCCAGCAGCTCCACGCAGCATGGGGAGCTGTTTTTT. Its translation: CASSSTQHGELFF.

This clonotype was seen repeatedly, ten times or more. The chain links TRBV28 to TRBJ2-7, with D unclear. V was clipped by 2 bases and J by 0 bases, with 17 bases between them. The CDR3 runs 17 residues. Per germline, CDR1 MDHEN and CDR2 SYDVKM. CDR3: CASSLPRVGIISYEQYF. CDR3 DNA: TGTGCCAGCAGTTTACCTAGGGTGGGGATTATCTCCTACGAGCAGTACTTC.

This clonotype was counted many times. DNA of the CDR3: TGCGCCAGCAGCTTGGAGTTTAACACAGATACGCAGTATTTT. Amino acids: CASSLEFNTDTQYF. The chain carries TRBV5-1 and TRBJ2-3; D is undetermined. This CDR3 region has 14 residues. Trimming stripped 0 bases from V and 2 bases from J, with 7 bases between. The germline gives CDR1 SGHRS, CDR2 YFSETQ.

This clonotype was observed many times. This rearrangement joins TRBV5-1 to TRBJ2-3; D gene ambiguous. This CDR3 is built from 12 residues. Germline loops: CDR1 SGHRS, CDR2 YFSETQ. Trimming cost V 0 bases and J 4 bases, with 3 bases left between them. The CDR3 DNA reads TGCGCCAGCAGCTTGGGGTCAGATACGCAGTATTTT. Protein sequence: CASSLGSDTQYF.

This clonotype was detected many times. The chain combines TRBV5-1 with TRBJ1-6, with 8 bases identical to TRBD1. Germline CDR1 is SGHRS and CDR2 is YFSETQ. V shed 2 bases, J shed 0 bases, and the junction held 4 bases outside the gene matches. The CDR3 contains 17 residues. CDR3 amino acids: CASSLRDRSSYNSPLHF. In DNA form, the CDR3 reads TGCGCCAGCAGCTTACGGGACAGGAGCTCCTATAATTCACCCCTCCACTTT.

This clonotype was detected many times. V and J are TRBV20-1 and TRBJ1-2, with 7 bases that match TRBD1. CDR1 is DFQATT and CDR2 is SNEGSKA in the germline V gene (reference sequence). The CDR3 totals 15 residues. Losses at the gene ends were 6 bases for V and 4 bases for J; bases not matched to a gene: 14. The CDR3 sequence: CSARSPGDSVYGYTF. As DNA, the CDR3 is TGCAGTGCCCGGTCGCCGGGGGACAGTGTCTATGGCTACACCTTC.

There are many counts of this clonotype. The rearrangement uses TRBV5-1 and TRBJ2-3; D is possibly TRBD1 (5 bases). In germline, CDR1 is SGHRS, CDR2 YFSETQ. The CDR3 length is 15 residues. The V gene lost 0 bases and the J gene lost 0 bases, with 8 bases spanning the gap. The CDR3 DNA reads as TGCGCCAGCAGCTTGGTGACAGATAGCACAGATACGCAGTATTTT. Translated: CASSLVTDSTDTQYF.

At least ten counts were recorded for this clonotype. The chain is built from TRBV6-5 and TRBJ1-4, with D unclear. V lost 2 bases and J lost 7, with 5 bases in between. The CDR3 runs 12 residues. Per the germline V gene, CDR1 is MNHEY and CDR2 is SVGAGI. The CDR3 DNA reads TGTGCCAGCAGTTACATCGGTGAAAAACTGTTTTTT. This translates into CASSYIGEKLFF.

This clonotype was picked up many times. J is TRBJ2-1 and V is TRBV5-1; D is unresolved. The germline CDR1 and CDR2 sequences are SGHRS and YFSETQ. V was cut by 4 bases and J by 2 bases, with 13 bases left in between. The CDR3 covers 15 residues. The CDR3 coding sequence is TGCGCCAGCAGCCGTGATCGACCGCCCTACAATGAGCAGTTCTTC. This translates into CASSRDRPPYNEQFF.

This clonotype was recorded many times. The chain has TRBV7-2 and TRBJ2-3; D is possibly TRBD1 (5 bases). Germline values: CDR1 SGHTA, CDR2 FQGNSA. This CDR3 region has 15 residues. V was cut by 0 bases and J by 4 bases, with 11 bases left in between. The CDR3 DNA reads TGTGCCAGCAGCTTAGCTGGGGCGGCGGCAGATACGCAGTATTTT. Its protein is CASSLAGAAADTQYF.

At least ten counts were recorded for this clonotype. This CDR3 reads CASSSLAGEQYF. The DNA for the CDR3 is TGTGCCAGCAGTTCATTAGCCGGCGAGCAGTACTTC. This sequence joins TRBV27 and TRBJ2-7; D is unclear. The germline V and J ends were trimmed by 4 bases and 6 bases, with 10 bases remaining between them. This CDR3 has 12 residues. Germline V gives CDR1 MNHEY, CDR2 SMNVEV (reference sequence).

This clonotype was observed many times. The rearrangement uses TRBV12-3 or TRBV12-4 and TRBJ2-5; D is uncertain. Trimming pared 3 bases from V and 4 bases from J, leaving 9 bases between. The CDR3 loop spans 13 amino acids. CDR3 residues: CASSLGEPETQYF. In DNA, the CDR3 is TGTGCCAGCAGTTTGGGCGAGCCAGAGACCCAGTACTTC.

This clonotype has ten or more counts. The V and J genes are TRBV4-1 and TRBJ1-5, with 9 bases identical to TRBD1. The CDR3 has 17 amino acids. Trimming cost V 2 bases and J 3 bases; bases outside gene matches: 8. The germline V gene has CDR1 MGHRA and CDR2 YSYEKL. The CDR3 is CASSQTGQGLANQPQHF. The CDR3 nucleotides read TGCGCCAGCAGCCAAACGGGACAGGGACTAGCCAATCAGCCCCAGCATTTT.

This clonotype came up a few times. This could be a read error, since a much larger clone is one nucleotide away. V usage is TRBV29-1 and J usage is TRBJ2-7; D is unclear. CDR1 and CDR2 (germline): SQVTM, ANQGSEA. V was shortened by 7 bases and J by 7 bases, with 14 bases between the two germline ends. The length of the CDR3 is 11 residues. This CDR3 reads CSAGHGKEQYV. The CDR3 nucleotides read TGCAGCGCGGGTCATGGGAAAGAGCAGTACGTC.

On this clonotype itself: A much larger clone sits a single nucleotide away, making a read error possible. The CDR3, as DNA: TGCAGTGCTAACAGGGACTCTGGAAAAACCATATATTTT. Protein product: CSANRDSGKTIYF. The gene calls are TRBV20-1 and TRBJ1-3; weak D call: TRBD1 (6 bases). The CDR3 is 13 amino acids. Germline V lookup: CDR1 DFQATT, CDR2 SNEGSKA (reference sequence).

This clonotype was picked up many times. CDR3 protein: CASSLAQGVYQPQHF. CDR3 DNA: TGTGCCAGCAGTTTAGCCCAGGGAGTTTATCAGCCCCAGCATTTT. The chain is built from TRBV12-3 or TRBV12-4 and TRBJ1-5, with a weak D call TRBD1 (5 bases). Trimming took 0 bases from V and 5 from J, leaving 11 bases between them. The CDR3 has 15 amino acids.